Listed below are T cell receptor beta chains from one sample, sequenced in a study of shared clonotypes between healthy human individuals. Sequenced by immunoSEQ multiplex PCR; TCRdb stores in-frame clones only, minus some. The sample has over 2 million clones, under 95% seen once; the top ten hold about 0.41%. The sample was naive CD4+ T cells from PBMCs. The receptors originated from a man aged 18 to 29 in good health. Some clones in this sample may be carry-over from other donors' samples. CDR3s leave out the opening cysteine and the closing phenylalanine or tryptophan. Clone size is given for some rows only: seen once, a few or many times, or a class if the clone is expanded.

clone size: once; V gene: TRBV10-3; J gene: TRBJ2-7; CDR3 protein: AISDPGRKGHEQY
clone size: .; V gene: TRBV5-1; J gene: TRBJ2-7; CDR3 protein: ASSLLPGQPYEQY
clone size: .; V gene: TRBV25-1; J gene: TRBJ1-6; CDR3 protein: ASSDRANYNSPLH
clone size: .; V gene: TRBV25-1; J gene: TRBJ2-2; CDR3 protein: ASSGPGGTGELF
clone size: .; V gene: TRBV5-1; J gene: TRBJ1-1; CDR3 protein: ASSLVAGRYTEAF
clone size: .; V gene: TRBV30; J gene: TRBJ2-1; CDR3 protein: AWRLAGGRNEQF
clone size: .; V gene: TRBV7-3; J gene: TRBJ2-1; CDR3 protein: ASSGGREGYEQF
clone size: once; V gene: TRBV6-5; J gene: TRBJ2-7; CDR3 protein: ASSYGQGPYEQY
clone size: .; V gene: TRBV30; J gene: TRBJ2-7; CDR3 protein: AWSAEGYYEQY
clone size: .; V gene: TRBV27; J gene: TRBJ2-7; CDR3 protein: ASSPRQGNPYEQY
clone size: .; V gene: TRBV19; J gene: TRBJ2-5; CDR3 protein: ASRDRAKETQY
clone size: .; V gene: TRBV7-9; J gene: TRBJ2-1; CDR3 protein: ASSLVLAGGRYNEQF
clone size: .; V gene: TRBV14; J gene: TRBJ2-1; CDR3 protein: ASSQESSGRQF
clone size: .; V gene: TRBV30; J gene: TRBJ1-2; CDR3 protein: AWIPRGYGYT
clone size: few; V gene: TRBV19; J gene: TRBJ2-1; CDR3 protein: ASSLSGTSSYNEQF
clone size: .; V gene: TRBV9; J gene: TRBJ1-2; CDR3 protein: ASSPRLGAVNYGYT
clone size: .; V gene: TRBV28; J gene: TRBJ2-7; CDR3 protein: ASGTLAYGEQY
clone size: .; V gene: TRBV7-6; J gene: TRBJ2-1; CDR3 protein: ASSLVGEQF
clone size: once; V gene: TRBV11-3; J gene: TRBJ1-1; CDR3 protein: ASSLGGFSTEAF
clone size: once; V gene: TRBV2; J gene: TRBJ2-3; CDR3 protein: ASKERGDTQY